Detailed here is one T cell receptor beta chain. Its specific antigen is unknown. The record has no base qualities; no much larger clone is one base away. This entry belongs to a study of blood T cell repertoires in COVID-19 (dated by TCRdb to 2020 to 2021). Study-level background: Samples from collaborators originated in the United States, Italy and Spain and spanned both the acute and convalescent phases of COVID-19. The prospective study material was composed of cDNA or gDNA derived from T cells, B-cell-depleted T cells, or PBMCs. Where available, HLA class I and class II types were taken from metadata supplied by the sample provider and were not determined by assay-based typing. The repertoires were made available in a free public database intended to serve as a resource for research on the immune response to SARS-CoV-2. The sample metadata nearly always contained a de-identified subject ID, COVID-19 status, age in years and sex. The samples were drawn from the first 160 participants of the ongoing ImmuneRACE study and from 950 to 1,500 subjects provided by 6 global collaborators. Subjects who had been exposed to COVID-19, were actively infected with it, or had recovered from it provided the deeply sampled blood TCRbeta repertoires that made up the dataset. Points the paper makes about the study in general: Clinical and demographic metadata were provided uncurated, with the amount varying by source and participant.

Participants in the prospective study were aged about 18 to 95 years, lived in 24 United States geographic areas, and enrolled through a virtual design. In the prospective study, cohorts were assigned on the basis of participant-reported clinical history obtained from a screening survey and a study questionnaire. ImmuneRACE Cohort 3 recovered participants were defined by two consecutive negative NP/OP PCR tests, healthcare professional clearance, or symptom resolution. In the prospective study, mobile phlebotomists collected whole blood, serum and a nasopharyngeal or oropharyngeal swab from each participant. Prospective study participants could optionally give additional blood draws and questionnaires over an approximately 2-month period. Before DNA extraction, blood samples from the prospective study were shipped at room temperature or frozen. The immunoSEQ Assay, a bias-controlled multiplex PCR, was used to amplify TCRbeta CDR3 regions from genomic DNA. The source study handled its data this way. Nucleated cell counts per sample were estimated from amplification of reference gene primers within the assay. To quantify the absolute abundance of each unique TCRbeta CDR3 rearrangement, sequence reads were collapsed and filtered. For each sample, productive Simpson clonality was calculated as the square root of Simpson's diversity index over productive rearrangements. TCRdb took over this immuneACCESS table, retaining in-frame rearrangements with V and J assigned. Such tables are incomplete; in checked studies, under half of the missing clones stem from an unresolved V gene, and the remainder is unexplained. Clone size and the V and J calls come from that table; the DNA yielded D and trimming. The sample table holds 350,000 to 400,000 clones, of which roughly 90% were seen once. Approximately 1.5% of the sample lies in the top ten.

Here V drops 3 bases and J drops 7 bases, and the junction holds 13 bases not matched to any gene. Per the germline V gene (reference sequence), DFQATT is the CDR1 and SNEGSKA is the CDR2. From the cysteine up to the phenylalanine, the CDR3 has a length of 16 residues. Kept here is only the CDR3 DNA, which spans 48 bases and is read in frame from base 1. The rearranged segments are TRBV20-1 and TRBJ2-1; a stretch of 9 junction bases matches TRBD2. This TCR was sampled from a woman aged 25 to 45 who had recovered from COVID-19. Sequenced sample: PBMCs or T cells enriched from blood (not recorded which). The sequenced DNA is TGCAGTGCTAGTAATTGGGGATTAGCGGGGGAAAATGAGCAGTTCTTC. This is translated as CSASNWGLAGENEQFF.